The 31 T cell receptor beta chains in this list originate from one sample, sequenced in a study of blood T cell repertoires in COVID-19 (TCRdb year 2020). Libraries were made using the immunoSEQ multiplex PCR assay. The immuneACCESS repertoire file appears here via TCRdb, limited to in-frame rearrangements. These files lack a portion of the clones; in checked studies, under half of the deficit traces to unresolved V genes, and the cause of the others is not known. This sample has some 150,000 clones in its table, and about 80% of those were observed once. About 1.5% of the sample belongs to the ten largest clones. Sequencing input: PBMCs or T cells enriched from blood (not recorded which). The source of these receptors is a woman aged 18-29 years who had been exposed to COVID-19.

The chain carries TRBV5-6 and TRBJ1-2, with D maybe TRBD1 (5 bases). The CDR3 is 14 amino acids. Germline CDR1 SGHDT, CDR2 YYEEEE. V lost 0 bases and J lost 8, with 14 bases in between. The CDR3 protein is CASSLAQVKGGYTF. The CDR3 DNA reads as TGTGCCAGCAGCTTGGCACAGGTCAAAGGGGGCTACACCTTC.

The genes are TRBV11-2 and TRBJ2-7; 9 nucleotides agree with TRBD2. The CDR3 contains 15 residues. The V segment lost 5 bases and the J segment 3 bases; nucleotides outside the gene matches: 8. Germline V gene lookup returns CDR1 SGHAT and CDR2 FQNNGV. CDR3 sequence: CASSSQAGGLYEQYF. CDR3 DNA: TGTGCCAGCAGCAGTCAAGCGGGAGGTCTCTACGAGCAGTACTTC.

In DNA, the CDR3 is TGTGCCAGCAGGGCCCACTACGAGCAGTACTTC. This translates into CASRAHYEQYF. V usage is TRBV2 and J usage is TRBJ2-7; no clear D. Germline values: CDR1 SNHLY, CDR2 FYNNEI. V shed 6 bases and J shed 3 bases, with 6 bases lying between them. The length of the CDR3 is 11 residues.

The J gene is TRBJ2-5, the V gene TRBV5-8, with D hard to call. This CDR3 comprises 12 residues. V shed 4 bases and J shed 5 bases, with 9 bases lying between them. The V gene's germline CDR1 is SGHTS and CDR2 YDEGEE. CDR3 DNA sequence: TGTGCCAGCAGCCAACTATCGGAGACCCAGTACTTC. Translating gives CASSQLSETQYF.

The CDR3 nucleotides read TGTGCCAGCAGCCTCCGGGACAGGGACCCCCAGCATTTT. Protein: CASSLRDRDPQHF. The chain links TRBV6-5 to TRBJ1-5; 9 nucleotides match TRBD1. The germline V gene has CDR1 MNHEY and CDR2 SVGAGI. Trimming cost V 6 bases and J 10 bases; bases outside gene matches: 7. The CDR3 contains 13 residues.

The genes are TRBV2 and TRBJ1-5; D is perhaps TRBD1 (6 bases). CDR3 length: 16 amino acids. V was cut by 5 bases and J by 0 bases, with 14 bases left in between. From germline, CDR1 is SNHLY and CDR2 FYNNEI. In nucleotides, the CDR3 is TGTGCCAGCAGTAGCACAGGGTACGATAGCAATCAGCCCCAGCATTTT. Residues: CASSSTGYDSNQPQHF.

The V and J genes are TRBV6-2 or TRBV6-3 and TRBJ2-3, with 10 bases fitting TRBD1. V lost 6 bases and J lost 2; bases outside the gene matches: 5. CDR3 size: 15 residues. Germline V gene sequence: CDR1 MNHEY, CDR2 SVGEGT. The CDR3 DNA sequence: TGTGCCAGCAGCCGCGGACAGGGGGACACAGATACGCAGTATTTT. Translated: CASSRGQGDTDTQYF.

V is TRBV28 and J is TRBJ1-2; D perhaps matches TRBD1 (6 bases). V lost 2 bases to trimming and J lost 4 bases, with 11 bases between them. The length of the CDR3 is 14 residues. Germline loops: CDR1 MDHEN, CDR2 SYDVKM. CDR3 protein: CASSLTGKSYGYTF. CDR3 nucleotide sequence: TGTGCCAGCAGTTTAACAGGGAAATCCTATGGCTACACCTTC.

CDR3 residues: CASTRQGANSPLHF. Here the CDR3 DNA reads TGTGCCAGTACCAGACAGGGGGCGAATTCACCCCTCCACTTT. J is TRBJ1-6 and V is TRBV6-5, with 10 bases lining up with TRBD1. Germline V CDR1 and CDR2: MNHEY, SVGAGI. The CDR3 covers 14 residues. The junction had 6 bases not matched to a gene; V was cut back by 9 bases and J by 7 bases.

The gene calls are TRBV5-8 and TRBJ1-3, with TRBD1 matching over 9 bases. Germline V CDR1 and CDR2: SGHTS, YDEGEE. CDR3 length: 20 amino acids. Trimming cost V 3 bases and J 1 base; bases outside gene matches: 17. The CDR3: CASSSTAGTGFVGSGNTIYF. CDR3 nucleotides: TGTGCCAGCAGCTCGACCGCCGGGACAGGGTTTGTGGGGTCTGGAAACACCATATATTTT.

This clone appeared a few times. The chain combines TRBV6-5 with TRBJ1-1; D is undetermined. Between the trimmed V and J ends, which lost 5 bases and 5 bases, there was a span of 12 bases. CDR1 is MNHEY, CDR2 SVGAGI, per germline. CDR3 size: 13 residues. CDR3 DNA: TGTGCCAGCAGTCTTTCGACAACTACTGAAGCTTTCTTT. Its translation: CASSLSTTTEAFF.

CDR3 sequence: CASSPGTGDGYTF. The CDR3 coding sequence is TGTGCCAGCAGTCCCGGGACAGGGGACGGCTACACCTTC. The chain is built from TRBV12-3 or TRBV12-4 and TRBJ1-2; 10 bases are a match to TRBD1. The CDR3 consists of 13 residues. The V and J ends lost 5 bases and 8 bases, in that order; junction bases with no gene match: 5.

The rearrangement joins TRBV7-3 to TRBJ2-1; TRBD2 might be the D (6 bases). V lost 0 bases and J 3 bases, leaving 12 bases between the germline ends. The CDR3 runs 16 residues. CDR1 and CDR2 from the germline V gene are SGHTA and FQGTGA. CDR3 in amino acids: CASSLTVAAIYNEQFF. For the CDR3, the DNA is TGTGCCAGCAGCTTAACTGTAGCGGCTATCTACAATGAGCAGTTCTTC.

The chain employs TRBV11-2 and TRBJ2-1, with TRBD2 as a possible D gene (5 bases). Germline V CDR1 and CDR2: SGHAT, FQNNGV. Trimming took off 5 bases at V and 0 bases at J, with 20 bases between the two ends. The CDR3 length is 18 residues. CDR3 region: CASSIYPVSGDSYNEQFF. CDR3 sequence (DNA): TGTGCCAGCAGCATCTACCCAGTGAGCGGTGACTCCTACAATGAGCAGTTCTTC.

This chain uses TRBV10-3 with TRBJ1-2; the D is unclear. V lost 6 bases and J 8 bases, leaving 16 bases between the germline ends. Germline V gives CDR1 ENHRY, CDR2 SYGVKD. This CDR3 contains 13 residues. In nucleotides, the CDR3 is TGTGCCATCAGCCTCTTAACTAGCTACGGCTACACCTTC. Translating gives CAISLLTSYGYTF.

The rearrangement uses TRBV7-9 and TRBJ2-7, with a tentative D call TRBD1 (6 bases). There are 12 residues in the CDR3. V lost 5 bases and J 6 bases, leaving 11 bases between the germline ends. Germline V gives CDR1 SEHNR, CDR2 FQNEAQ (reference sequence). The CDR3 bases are TGTGCCAGCAGCACCACAGGGCCCGAGCAGTACTTC. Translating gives CASSTTGPEQYF. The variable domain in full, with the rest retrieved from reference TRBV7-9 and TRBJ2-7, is DTGVSQNPRHKITKRGQNVTFRCDPISEHNRLYWYRQTLGQGPEFLTYFQNEAQLEKSRLLSDRFSAERPKGSFSTLEIQRTEQGDSAMYLCASSTTGPEQYFGPGTRLTVT.

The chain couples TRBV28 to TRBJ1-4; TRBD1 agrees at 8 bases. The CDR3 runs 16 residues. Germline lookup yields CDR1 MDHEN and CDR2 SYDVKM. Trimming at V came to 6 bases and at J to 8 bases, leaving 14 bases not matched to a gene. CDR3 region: CASSPGNRQGREKLFF. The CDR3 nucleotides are TGTGCCAGCAGCCCCGGTAACCGACAGGGGCGCGAAAAACTGTTTTTT.

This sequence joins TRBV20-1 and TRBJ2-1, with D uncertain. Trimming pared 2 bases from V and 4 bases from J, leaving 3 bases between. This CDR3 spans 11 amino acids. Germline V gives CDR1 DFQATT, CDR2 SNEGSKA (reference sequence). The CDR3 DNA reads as TGCAGTGCTAGACTTTACAATGAGCAGTTCTTC. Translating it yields CSARLYNEQFF.

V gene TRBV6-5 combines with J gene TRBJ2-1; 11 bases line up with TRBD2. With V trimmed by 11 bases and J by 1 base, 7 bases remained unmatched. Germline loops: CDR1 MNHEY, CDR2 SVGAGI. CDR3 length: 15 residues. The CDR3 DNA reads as TGTGCCGCATTAGCGGGAGGGAGTTCCTACAATGAGCAGTTCTTC. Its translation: CAALAGGSSYNEQFF.

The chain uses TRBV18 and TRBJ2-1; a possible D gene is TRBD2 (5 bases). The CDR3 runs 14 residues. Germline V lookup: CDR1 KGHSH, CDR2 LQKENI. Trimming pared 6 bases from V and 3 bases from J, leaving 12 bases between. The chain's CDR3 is CASSRAGNYNEQFF. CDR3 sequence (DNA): TGTGCCAGCTCCCGGGCCGGGAACTACAATGAGCAGTTCTTC. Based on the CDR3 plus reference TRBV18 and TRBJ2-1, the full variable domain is NAGVMQNPRHLVRRRGQEARLRCSPMKGHSHVYWYRQLPEEGLKFMVYLQKENIIDESGMPKERFSAEFPKEGPSILRIQQVVRGDSAAYFCASSRAGNYNEQFFGPGTRLTVL.

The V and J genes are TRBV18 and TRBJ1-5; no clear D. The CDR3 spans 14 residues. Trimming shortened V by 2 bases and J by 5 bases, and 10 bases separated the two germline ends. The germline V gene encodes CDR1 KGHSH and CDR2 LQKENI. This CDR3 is CASSPWEGYQPQHF. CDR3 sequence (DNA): TGTGCCAGCTCACCATGGGAGGGCTATCAGCCCCAGCATTTT.

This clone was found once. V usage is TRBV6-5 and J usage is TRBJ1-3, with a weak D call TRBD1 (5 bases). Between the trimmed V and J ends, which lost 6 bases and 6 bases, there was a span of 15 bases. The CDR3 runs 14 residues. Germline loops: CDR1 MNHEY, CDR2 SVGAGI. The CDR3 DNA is TGTGCCAGCAGCTTAGACAGAGTGGAAAACACCATATATTTT. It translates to CASSLDRVENTIYF.

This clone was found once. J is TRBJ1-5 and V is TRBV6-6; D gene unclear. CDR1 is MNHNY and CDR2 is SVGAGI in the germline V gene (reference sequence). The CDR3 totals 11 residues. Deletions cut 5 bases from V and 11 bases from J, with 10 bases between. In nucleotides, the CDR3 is TGTGCCAGCAGTAACAAGGAGACCCAGCATTTT. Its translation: CASSNKETQHF.

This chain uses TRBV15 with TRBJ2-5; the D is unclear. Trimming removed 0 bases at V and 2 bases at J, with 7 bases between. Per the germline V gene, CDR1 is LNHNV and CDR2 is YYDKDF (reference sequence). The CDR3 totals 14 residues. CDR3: CATSRDGLQETQYF. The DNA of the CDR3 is TGTGCCACCAGCAGAGATGGCCTTCAAGAGACCCAGTACTTC.

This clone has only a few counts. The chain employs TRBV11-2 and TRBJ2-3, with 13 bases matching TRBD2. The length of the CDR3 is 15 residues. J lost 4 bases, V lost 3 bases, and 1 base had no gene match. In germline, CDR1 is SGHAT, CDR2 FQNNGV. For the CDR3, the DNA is TGTGCCAGCAGCTTTACTAGCGGGGGGGCAGATACGCAGTATTTT. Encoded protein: CASSFTSGGADTQYF.

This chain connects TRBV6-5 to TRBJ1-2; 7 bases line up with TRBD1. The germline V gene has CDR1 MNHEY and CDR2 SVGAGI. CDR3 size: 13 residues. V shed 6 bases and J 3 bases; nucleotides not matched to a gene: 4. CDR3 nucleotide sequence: TGTGCCAGCAGCGTACAGGGGTACTATGGCTACACCTTC. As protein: CASSVQGYYGYTF.

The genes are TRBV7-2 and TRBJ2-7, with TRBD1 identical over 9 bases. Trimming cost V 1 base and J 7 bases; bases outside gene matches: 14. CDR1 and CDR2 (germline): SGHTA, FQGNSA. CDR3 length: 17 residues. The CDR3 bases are TGTGCCAGCAGCTTAGGACGACAGGGGGGCGGTTTAGGGGAGCAGTACTTC. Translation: CASSLGRQGGGLGEQYF.

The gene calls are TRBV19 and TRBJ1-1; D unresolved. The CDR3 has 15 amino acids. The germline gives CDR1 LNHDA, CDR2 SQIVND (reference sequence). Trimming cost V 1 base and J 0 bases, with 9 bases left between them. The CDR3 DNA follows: TGTGCCAGTAGTATAGGTGGCACCATGAACACTGAAGCTTTCTTT. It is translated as CASSIGGTMNTEAFF. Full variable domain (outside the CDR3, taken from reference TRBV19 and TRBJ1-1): DGGITQSPKYLFRKEGQNVTLSCEQNLNHDAMYWYRQDPGQGLRLIYYSQIVNDFQKGDIAEGYSVSREKKESFPLTVTSAQKNPTAFYLCASSIGGTMNTEAFFGQGTRLTVV.

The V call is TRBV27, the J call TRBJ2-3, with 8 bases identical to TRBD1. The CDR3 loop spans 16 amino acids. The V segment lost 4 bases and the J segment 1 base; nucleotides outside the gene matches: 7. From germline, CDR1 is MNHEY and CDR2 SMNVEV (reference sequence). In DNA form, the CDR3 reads TGTGCCAGCAGTTCATACAGGGGGGAAGGCACAGATACGCAGTATTTT. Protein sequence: CASSSYRGEGTDTQYF.

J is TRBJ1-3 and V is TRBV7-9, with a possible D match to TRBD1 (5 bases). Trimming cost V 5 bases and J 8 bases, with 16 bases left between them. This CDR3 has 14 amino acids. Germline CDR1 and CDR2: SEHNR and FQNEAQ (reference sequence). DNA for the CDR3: TGTGCCAGCAGCCCATTCGACAGTTGGGACACCATATATTTT. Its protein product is CASSPFDSWDTIYF.

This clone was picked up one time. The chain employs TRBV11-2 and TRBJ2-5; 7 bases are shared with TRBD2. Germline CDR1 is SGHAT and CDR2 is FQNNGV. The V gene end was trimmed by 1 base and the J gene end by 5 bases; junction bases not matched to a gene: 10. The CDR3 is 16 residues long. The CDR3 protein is CASSLGGGRALETQYF. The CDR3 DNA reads TGTGCCAGCAGCTTAGGGGGTGGGAGGGCCCTTGAGACCCAGTACTTC.